What follows are 21 T cell receptor beta chains derived from one specimen sequenced in a study of cytomegalovirus exposure and HLA in healthy donors. A multiplex PCR was run with 60 Vbeta primers and 13 Jbeta primers. The repertoire was sequenced with immunoSEQ multiplex PCR; TCRdb's copy has only in-frame clones and lacks some. The sample has under 200,000 clones, over 65% seen once. Sequences were obtained from PBMCs. These receptor sequences come from a woman aged 40 to 50 in good health and CMV-seronegative.

CDR3 region: CSGKEGAELEQFF. CDR3 DNA sequence: TGCAGCGGCAAAGAGGGGGCCGAATTGGAGCAGTTCTTC. V is TRBV29-1 and J is TRBJ2-1; 7 bases are shared with TRBD1. This CDR3 is built from 13 residues. Germline V gives CDR1 SQVTM, CDR2 ANQGSEA. Germline trimming cut 7 bases from V and 10 bases from J; bases unmatched to any gene: 13.

This clone was seen only once. The chain is built from TRBV28 and TRBJ1-2; D unresolved. Germline CDR1 is MDHEN and CDR2 is SYDVKM. Trimming pared 3 bases from V and 4 bases from J, leaving 6 bases between. CDR3 length equals 12 residues. In nucleotides, the CDR3 is TGTGCCAGCAGTTTGGGGAGCTATGGCTACACCTTC. It yields the protein CASSLGSYGYTF.

The chain uses TRBV19 and TRBJ1-2; the match to TRBD1 covers 8 bases. The V segment lost 9 bases and the J segment 4 bases; nucleotides outside the gene matches: 22. The CDR3 is made up of 18 amino acids. The V gene's germline CDR1 is LNHDA and CDR2 SQIVND (reference sequence). The CDR3 spells CASTYKPTGTGLSYGYTF. The CDR3 DNA is TGTGCCAGCACATACAAACCAACCGGGACAGGTTTATCCTATGGCTACACCTTC. Full variable domain (rest looked up from reference TRBV19 and TRBJ1-2): DGGITQSPKYLFRKEGQNVTLSCEQNLNHDAMYWYRQDPGQGLRLIYYSQIVNDFQKGDIAEGYSVSREKKESFPLTVTSAQKNPTAFYLCASTYKPTGTGLSYGYTFGSGTRLTVV.

At least ten counts were recorded for this clone. The chain couples TRBV18 to TRBJ2-3; D might be TRBD2 (6 bases). V was clipped by 1 base and J by 0 bases, with 23 bases between them. The length of the CDR3 is 20 residues. CDR1 and CDR2 from the germline V gene are KGHSH and LQKENI. The CDR3 coding sequence is TGTGCCAGCTCACCACTTCGATCCGAAACAGGACTATTTAGCACAGATACGCAGTATTTT. Protein sequence: CASSPLRSETGLFSTDTQYF.

The rearrangement joins TRBV5-4 to TRBJ2-5, with TRBD2 matching 8 bases. Germline values: CDR1 SGHNT, CDR2 YYREEE (reference sequence). This CDR3 is 15 amino acids long. Trimming cost V 1 base and J 5 bases; bases outside gene matches: 7. The CDR3 reads CASSLSGGPGETQYF. The CDR3 coding sequence is TGTGCCAGCAGCTTGAGCGGGGGCCCAGGGGAGACCCAGTACTTC. Looking up the rest from reference TRBV5-4 and TRBJ2-5 gives the full variable domain: ETGVTQSPTHLIKTRGQQVTLRCSSQSGHNTVSWYQQALGQGPQFIFQYYREEENGRGNFPPRFSGLQFPNYSSELNVNALELDDSALYLCASSLSGGPGETQYFGPGTRLLVL.

V gene TRBV19 combines with J gene TRBJ1-3; D is undetermined. Germline assignment: CDR1 LNHDA and CDR2 SQIVND (reference sequence). This CDR3 has 14 residues. The ends were cut back, 8 bases at V and 2 bases at J, with 13 bases in the middle. Here the CDR3 reads CASALAGAGNTIYF. The DNA for the CDR3 is TGTGCCAGTGCCCTGGCGGGAGCTGGAAACACCATATATTTT. Supplemented by reference TRBV19 and TRBJ1-3, the full variable domain reads DGGITQSPKYLFRKEGQNVTLSCEQNLNHDAMYWYRQDPGQGLRLIYYSQIVNDFQKGDIAEGYSVSREKKESFPLTVTSAQKNPTAFYLCASALAGAGNTIYFGEGSWLTVV.

This clone has only one observation. The chain couples TRBV7-7 to TRBJ2-5; 13 bases match TRBD2. The ends lost 2 bases at V and 5 bases at J; junction bases unmatched: 11. CDR3 length equals 18 residues. Germline CDR1 is SSHAT and CDR2 is FNYEAQ (reference sequence). This CDR3 reads CASSLSVFGLAGVETQYF. CDR3 DNA sequence: TGTGCCAGCAGCTTATCGGTATTCGGACTAGCGGGGGTGGAGACCCAGTACTTC.

The V call is TRBV7-9, the J call TRBJ1-1, with 7 bases identical to TRBD1. Germline V gene lookup returns CDR1 SEHNR and CDR2 FQNEAQ (reference sequence). The CDR3 has 15 amino acids. Trimming removed 5 bases from V and 5 bases from J; junction bases left unmatched: 11. The DNA of the CDR3 is TGTGCCAGCAGCCCCACCGGGACAGAGAGGACTGAAGCTTTCTTT. It is translated as CASSPTGTERTEAFF.

This clone showed up just a few times. The chain has TRBV14 and TRBJ1-2, with D perhaps matching TRBD1 (5 bases). There are 16 residues in the CDR3. Germline assignment: CDR1 SGHDN and CDR2 FVKESK. The V and J ends lost 2 bases and 4 bases respectively, with 17 bases between them. The CDR3 nucleotides read TGTGCCAGCAGCCAAACCCGGACACGGCTGTCCTATGGCTACACCTTC. Amino acid sequence: CASSQTRTRLSYGYTF.

Points on this clone: The sample carries other DNA sequences with the same CDR3. This chain uses TRBV19 with TRBJ2-7; possibly TRBD2 for D (6 bases). The V end lost 9 bases, the J end lost 1 base, and 13 bases lay between the germline ends. CDR1 is LNHDA, CDR2 SQIVND, per germline (reference sequence). The CDR3 runs to 13 residues. As DNA, the CDR3 is TGTGCCAGCAGCCCGGAGGGGTCCTACGAGCAGTACTTC. It translates to CASSPEGSYEQYF.

The chain recombines TRBV9 with TRBJ2-7; no clear D. Germline V gives CDR1 SGDLS, CDR2 YYNGEE. The CDR3 is 13 amino acids. V was pared by 0 bases and J by 6 bases, with 10 bases between. The CDR3 region is CASSVARGGEQYF. For the CDR3, the DNA is TGTGCCAGCAGCGTAGCTCGCGGCGGCGAGCAGTACTTC. Using reference TRBV9 and TRBJ2-7 for the parts outside the CDR3, the full variable domain is DSGVTQTPKHLITATGQRVTLRCSPRSGDLSVYWYQQSLDQGLQFLIQYYNGEERAKGNILERFSAQQFPDLHSELNLSSLELGDSALYFCASSVARGGEQYFGPGTRLTVT.

J is TRBJ2-5 and V is TRBV11-2; TRBD1 is a possible D gene (6 bases). Deletions cut 5 bases from V and 2 bases from J, with 12 bases between. Germline CDR1 reads SGHAT; CDR2 reads FQNNGV. This CDR3 region has 14 residues. The CDR3 bases are TGTGCCAGCAGCCACACAGGGCTGCAAGAGACCCAGTACTTC. Translated, it gives CASSHTGLQETQYF.

The chain has TRBV5-1 and TRBJ2-7, with 7 bases aligning to TRBD1. Per germline, CDR1 SGHRS and CDR2 YFSETQ. The CDR3 covers 15 residues. Unmatched junction bases numbered 13, after V lost 7 bases and J lost 3 bases. The CDR3 nucleotides read TGCGCCAGCCACGCGCAGTCGACAGGGTACTACGAGCAGTACTTC. It specifies CASHAQSTGYYEQYF.

About this clone itself: Distinct nucleotide sequences in the sample also encode this CDR3. The chain combines TRBV28 with TRBJ2-5; TRBD2 matches at 12 bases. V lost 3 bases, J lost 1 base, and 0 bases stayed unmatched. Germline loops: CDR1 MDHEN, CDR2 SYDVKM. The CDR3 consists of 15 residues. Here the CDR3 DNA reads TGTGCCAGCAGTTTGACTAGCGGGGGCCAAGAGACCCAGTACTTC. Translating gives CASSLTSGGQETQYF.

This chain links TRBV27 with TRBJ2-5, with TRBD1 identical over 8 bases. The J call could be wrong; TRBJ2-7 is a better fit for the DNA end. CDR3 size: 14 residues. CDR1 is MNHEY and CDR2 is SMNVEV in the germline V gene (reference sequence). DNA of the CDR3: TGTGCCACCTTTTCCCTCGGGACAGGCGGCGAGCAGTACTTC. This codes for CATFSLGTGGEQYF.

V is TRBV7-9 and J is TRBJ1-6, with TRBD1 identical over 7 bases. The CDR3 is made up of 14 amino acids. After removal of 2 bases from V and 7 bases from J, the junction contained 2 bases not matched to a gene. Germline V gene sequence: CDR1 SEHNR, CDR2 FQNEAQ (reference sequence). Written as DNA, the CDR3 is TGTGCCAGCAGCTTATCAGGGGGAAATTCACCCCTCCACTTT. Translating it yields CASSLSGGNSPLHF.

The gene calls are TRBV15 and TRBJ1-4, with TRBD1 identical over 7 bases. Germline lookup yields CDR1 LNHNV and CDR2 YYDKDF (reference sequence). There are 15 residues in the CDR3. The trim removed 4 bases at V and 7 bases at J, leaving 9 bases unmatched. CDR3 sequence: CATSKGAREVEKLFF. The CDR3 region has the DNA TGTGCCACCAGCAAGGGGGCGAGAGAAGTTGAAAAACTGTTTTTT.

The CDR3 nucleotides read TGTGCCAGCAGTGAAACAGGGGGTCTTATCGCGCAGTACTTC. Encoded protein: CASSETGGLIAQYF. This sequence joins TRBV25-1 and TRBJ2-7; 8 nucleotides align to TRBD1. Germline V CDR1 and CDR2: MGHDK, SYGVNS. V was pared by 2 bases and J by 9 bases, with 9 bases of the junction left unmatched. The CDR3 length is 14 residues.

This chain uses TRBV28 with TRBJ1-4; 8 bases map to TRBD1. Germline assignment: CDR1 MDHEN and CDR2 SYDVKM. The V gene end was trimmed by 5 bases and the J gene end by 8 bases; junction bases not matched to a gene: 10. This CDR3 region has 15 residues. The CDR3 spells CASSPPGQGREKLFF. The CDR3 region has the DNA TGTGCCAGCAGTCCCCCTGGACAGGGACGGGAAAAACTGTTTTTT.

V gene TRBV4-1 combines with J gene TRBJ1-1, with D unclear. CDR3 length: 11 amino acids. The germline CDR1 and CDR2 sequences are MGHRA and YSYEKL. V shed 1 base and J shed 8 bases, with 5 bases lying between them. CDR3 nucleotides: TGCGCCAGCAGCCAAGGCAGGGAAGCTTTCTTT. This codes for CASSQGREAFF.

The V call is TRBV5-1, the J call TRBJ2-5, with 7 bases aligning to TRBD1. The length of the CDR3 is 14 residues. Germline loops: CDR1 SGHRS, CDR2 YFSETQ. V lost 0 bases, J lost 5 bases, and 4 bases stayed unmatched. CDR3 residues: CASSLEGTAETQYF. CDR3 nucleotide sequence: TGCGCCAGCAGCTTGGAAGGGACAGCGGAGACCCAGTACTTC.